These 18 T cell receptor beta chains were sequenced from one sample in a study of blood T cell repertoires in COVID-19. Only in-frame clones appear in the TCRdb table, and some are missing; sequencing was by immunoSEQ multiplex PCR. The table has under 85,000 clones, about four fifths seen once. Sequenced material: peripheral blood. These receptors all stem from a man aged 80 or over with active or convalescent COVID-19.

V gene TRBV20-1 combines with J gene TRBJ2-6, with TRBD1 matching over 9 bases. Germline CDR1 reads DFQATT; CDR2 reads SNEGSKA (reference sequence). J lost 0 bases, V lost 3 bases, and 3 bases had no gene match. The CDR3 consists of 16 residues. CDR3 bases: TGCAGTGCTAGTGGACAGGGGATCTCTGGGGCCAACGTCCTGACTTTC. Its protein product is CSASGQGISGANVLTF.

The gene calls are TRBV29-1 and TRBJ1-4; 9 positions match TRBD1. Trimming cost V 4 bases and J 14 bases; bases outside gene matches: 8. The CDR3 extends over 12 amino acids. Germline V gives CDR1 SQVTM, CDR2 ANQGSEA. In nucleotides, the CDR3 is TGCAGCGTTGTGGACAGGGGTTTGAGGCTGTTTTTT. Its translation is CSVVDRGLRLFF.

The genes are TRBV28 and TRBJ2-1; possible D gene TRBD1, 5 bases. The CDR3 covers 12 residues. Per germline, CDR1 MDHEN and CDR2 SYDVKM. V was pared by 9 bases and J by 7 bases, with 13 bases between. The CDR3, as DNA: TGTGCCAGTTGGGGCGACAGAAATGAGCAGTTCTTC. It specifies CASWGDRNEQFF.

This clone was observed once. V is TRBV6-5 and J is TRBJ2-1; 10 bases are shared with TRBD1. This CDR3 has 15 residues. Trimming removed 5 bases from V and 6 bases from J; junction bases left unmatched: 7. Germline assignment: CDR1 MNHEY and CDR2 SVGAGI. The CDR3 sequence: CASSRSGTGVNEQFF. The CDR3 DNA sequence: TGTGCCAGCAGTAGGTCCGGGACAGGGGTCAATGAGCAGTTCTTC.

The chain recombines TRBV5-4 with TRBJ1-6, with D maybe TRBD1 (5 bases). The CDR3 runs to 16 residues. Germline V lookup: CDR1 SGHNT, CDR2 YYREEE (reference sequence). V was shortened by 4 bases and J by 6 bases, with 17 bases between the two germline ends. CDR3 protein: CASSPLGGRSNSPLHF. The CDR3 bases are TGTGCCAGCAGCCCCCTTGGGGGGAGGTCTAATTCACCCCTCCACTTT.

V is TRBV7-9 and J is TRBJ2-7, with D uncertain. V dropped 2 bases and J dropped 4 bases, with 9 bases sitting between them. The length of the CDR3 is 13 residues. The V gene's germline CDR1 is SEHNR and CDR2 FQNEAQ (reference sequence). CDR3 residues: CASSLLTVYEQYF. DNA of the CDR3: TGTGCCAGCAGCTTACTAACAGTTTACGAGCAGTACTTC.

The rearrangement uses TRBV19 and TRBJ2-3, with 7 positions matching TRBD1. The V gene end was trimmed by 5 bases and the J gene end by 0 bases; junction bases not matched to a gene: 5. The CDR3 length is 15 residues. Germline values: CDR1 LNHDA, CDR2 SQIVND (reference sequence). The CDR3 nucleotides are TGTGCCAGTAGTCAGGGACAGATCAGCACAGATACGCAGTATTTT. Protein product: CASSQGQISTDTQYF.

As regards this clone: A read error may produce the germline difference seen at one junction end. This chain joins TRBV7-7 and TRBJ2-5; 9 bases match TRBD2. The CDR3 is made up of 17 amino acids. The germline gives CDR1 SSHAT, CDR2 FNYEAQ (reference sequence). The DNA for the CDR3 is TGTGCTAGCAGCTTAGGAGGTAGCGGGAGCGGTGGGGAGACCCAGTACTTC. Translation gives CASSLGGSGSGGETQYF. Drawing the rest from reference TRBV7-7 and TRBJ2-5, the complete variable domain is GAGVSQSPRYKVTKRGQDVTLRCDPISSHATLYWYQQALGQGPEFLTYFNYEAQPDKSGLPSDRFSAERPEGSISTLTIQRTEQRDSAMYRCASSLGGSGSGGETQYFGPGTRLLVL.

The rearrangement joins TRBV19 to TRBJ1-2; 7 bases are a match to TRBD1. With 3 bases clipped from V and 2 bases from J, the junction kept 0 bases outside the gene matches. Germline loops: CDR1 LNHDA, CDR2 SQIVND (reference sequence). The CDR3 is 13 amino acids. CDR3 DNA sequence: TGTGCCAGTAGTATGACAGGGAACTATGGCTACACCTTC. Protein product: CASSMTGNYGYTF.

This chain joins TRBV7-9 and TRBJ2-7; 8 nucleotides align to TRBD1. Trimming at V came to 5 bases and at J to 0 bases, leaving 9 bases not matched to a gene. From germline, CDR1 is SEHNR and CDR2 FQNEAQ (reference sequence). The CDR3 loop spans 16 amino acids. The DNA of the CDR3 is TGTGCCAGCAGCCTGGGAGGACAGGGTAGCTCCTACGAGCAGTACTTC. The encoded protein is CASSLGGQGSSYEQYF.

The V and J genes are TRBV4-1 and TRBJ1-6, with 10 positions matching TRBD1. The junction had 12 bases not matched to a gene; V was cut back by 3 bases and J by 10 bases. This CDR3 spans 17 amino acids. Germline V gene sequence: CDR1 MGHRA, CDR2 YSYEKL. CDR3 coding DNA: TGCGCCAGCAGCCACCTCACTCGGGACAGGGGAGGATCACCCCTCCACTTT. This codes for CASSHLTRDRGGSPLHF.

The V gene is TRBV7-2, the J gene TRBJ1-2; maybe TRBD1 (6 bases). CDR1 is SGHTA and CDR2 is FQGNSA in the germline V gene. The V end was cut by 4 bases, the J end by 0 bases, with 12 bases between. CDR3 size: 15 residues. DNA of the CDR3: TGTGCCAGCAGCTCCCGGGGGGCTTCTAACTATGGCTACACCTTC. This encodes CASSSRGASNYGYTF.

The chain has TRBV4-3 and TRBJ1-5, with 7 bases that match TRBD1. The CDR3 consists of 15 residues. Germline loops: CDR1 LGHNA, CDR2 YSLEER. Losses at the gene ends were 2 bases for V and 3 bases for J; bases not matched to a gene: 4. CDR3 bases: TGCGCCAGCAGCCAAACGACAGGGACCAATCAGCCCCAGCATTTT. Amino acids: CASSQTTGTNQPQHF.

The chain employs TRBV6-5 and TRBJ2-1; 13 bases fit TRBD2. V lost 2 bases, J lost 9 bases, and 7 bases stayed unmatched. The CDR3 runs 16 residues. From germline, CDR1 is MNHEY and CDR2 SVGAGI. In nucleotides, the CDR3 is TGTGCCAGCAGTTACCAACTAGCGGGGGGGCAGAGTGAGCAGTTCTTC. This gives the protein CASSYQLAGGQSEQFF.

This chain links TRBV6-5 with TRBJ2-2; 12 bases are a match to TRBD2. This CDR3 comprises 14 residues. The germline CDR1 and CDR2 sequences are MNHEY and SVGAGI. V gave up 5 bases and J gave up 7 bases; unmatched junction bases: 2. Written as DNA, the CDR3 is TGTGCCAGCAGTCCTAGCGGGGGGGTCGGGGAGCTGTTTTTT. Residues: CASSPSGGVGELFF.

The gene calls are TRBV19 and TRBJ2-7; TRBD2 matches at 11 bases. Trimming removed 6 bases from V and 1 base from J; junction bases left unmatched: 8. In germline, CDR1 is LNHDA, CDR2 SQIVND (reference sequence). CDR3 length: 16 residues. The CDR3 sequence: CASRGKASGGSYEQYF. In DNA form, the CDR3 reads TGTGCCAGTAGAGGGAAAGCTAGCGGGGGGTCCTACGAGCAGTACTTC.

This clone was detected once. The chain couples TRBV18 to TRBJ2-1; TRBD1 aligns across 9 bases. The CDR3 has 15 amino acids. V lost 6 bases and J lost 2; bases outside the gene matches: 5. Germline V gene data show CDR1 as KGHSH and CDR2 as LQKENI. CDR3 nucleotides: TGTGCCAGCTCCGACAGGGGGGGAACCTACAATGAGCAGTTCTTC. As protein: CASSDRGGTYNEQFF.

The rearrangement links TRBV7-7 to TRBJ2-3, with 9 bases identical to TRBD2. The length of the CDR3 is 16 residues. From germline, CDR1 is SSHAT and CDR2 FNYEAQ (reference sequence). J was trimmed by 2 bases and V by 0 bases; bases with no gene match: 3. The CDR3 loop is CASSLASGGITDTQYF. The CDR3 nucleotides read TGTGCCAGCAGCTTAGCCAGCGGGGGGATCACAGATACGCAGTATTTT.